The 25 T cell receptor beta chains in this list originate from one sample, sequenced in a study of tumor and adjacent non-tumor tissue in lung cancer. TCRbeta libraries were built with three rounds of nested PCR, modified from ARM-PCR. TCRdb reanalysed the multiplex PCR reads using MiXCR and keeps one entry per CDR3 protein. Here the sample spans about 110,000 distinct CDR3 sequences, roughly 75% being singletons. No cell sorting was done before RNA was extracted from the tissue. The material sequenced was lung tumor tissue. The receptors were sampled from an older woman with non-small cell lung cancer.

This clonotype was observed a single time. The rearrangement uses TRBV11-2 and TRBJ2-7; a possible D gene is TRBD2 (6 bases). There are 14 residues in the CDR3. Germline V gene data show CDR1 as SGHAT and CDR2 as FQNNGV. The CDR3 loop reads CLSSWDCGGYKQYF. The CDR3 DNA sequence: TGTCTCAGCAGTTGGGACTGCGGAGGATACAAGCAGTACTTC.

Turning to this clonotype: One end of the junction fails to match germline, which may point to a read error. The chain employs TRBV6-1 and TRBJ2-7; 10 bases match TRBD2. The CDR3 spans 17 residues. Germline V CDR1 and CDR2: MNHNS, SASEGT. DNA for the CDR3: TGTACCAGCAGCACCCCCCAGCGGGGGGGCAGACCCTACGAGCAGTACTTC. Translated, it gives CTSSTPQRGGRPYEQYF.

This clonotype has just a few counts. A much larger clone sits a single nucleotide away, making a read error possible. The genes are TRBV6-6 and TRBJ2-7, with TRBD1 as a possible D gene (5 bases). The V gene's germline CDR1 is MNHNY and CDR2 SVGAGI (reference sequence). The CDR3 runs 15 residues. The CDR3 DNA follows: TGTGCCAGCTGTTACTCCTCCGCAGGGCCCTCAGAGCAGTACTTC. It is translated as CASCYSSAGPSEQYF.

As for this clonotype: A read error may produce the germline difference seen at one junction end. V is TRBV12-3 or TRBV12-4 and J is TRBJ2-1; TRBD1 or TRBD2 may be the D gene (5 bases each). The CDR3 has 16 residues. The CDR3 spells CASSSHRGRLYNEQFF. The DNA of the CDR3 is TGTGCCAGCAGTTCACACCGGGGCAGGCTCTACAACGAGCAGTTCTTC.

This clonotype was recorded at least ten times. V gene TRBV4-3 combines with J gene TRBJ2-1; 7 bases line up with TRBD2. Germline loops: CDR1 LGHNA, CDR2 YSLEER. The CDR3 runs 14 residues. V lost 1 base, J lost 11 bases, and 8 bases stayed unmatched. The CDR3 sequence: CASSQVLAAGQQFF. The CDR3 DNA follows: TGCGCCAGCAGCCAAGTTCTAGCGGCCGGGCAGCAGTTCTTC.

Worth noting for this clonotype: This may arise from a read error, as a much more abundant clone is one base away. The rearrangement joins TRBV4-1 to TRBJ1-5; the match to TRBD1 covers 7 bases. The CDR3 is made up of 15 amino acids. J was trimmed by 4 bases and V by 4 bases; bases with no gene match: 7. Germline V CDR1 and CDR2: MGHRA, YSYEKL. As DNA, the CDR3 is TGCGCCAGCAGCCGATCCGGGACAGATAATCAGCCCCAGCATTTT. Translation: CASSRSGTDNQPQHF.

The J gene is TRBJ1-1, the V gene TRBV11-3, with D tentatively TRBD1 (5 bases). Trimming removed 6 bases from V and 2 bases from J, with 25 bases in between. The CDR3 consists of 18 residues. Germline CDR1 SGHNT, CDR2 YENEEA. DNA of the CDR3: TGTGCCAGCAGGTTAATTGGACCGCCGGGACGGATAAACACTGAAGCTTTCTTT. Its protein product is CASRLIGPPGRINTEAFF.

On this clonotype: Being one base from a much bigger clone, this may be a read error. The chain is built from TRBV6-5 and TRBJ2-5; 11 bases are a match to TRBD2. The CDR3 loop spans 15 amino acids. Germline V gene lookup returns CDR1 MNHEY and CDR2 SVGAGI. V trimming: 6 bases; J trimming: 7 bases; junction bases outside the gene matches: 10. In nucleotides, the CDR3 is TGTGCCAGCAGAGAACTAGCGGGGGTGTGGGGGACCCAGTACTTC. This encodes CASRELAGVWGTQYF.

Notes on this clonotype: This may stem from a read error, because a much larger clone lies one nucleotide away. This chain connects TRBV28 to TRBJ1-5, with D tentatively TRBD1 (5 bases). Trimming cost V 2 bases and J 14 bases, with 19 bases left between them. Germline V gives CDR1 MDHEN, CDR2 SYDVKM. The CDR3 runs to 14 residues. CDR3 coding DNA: TGTGCCAGCAGTTTAGGGGGGAGGAATAAGCCAGAGCATTTT. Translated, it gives CASSLGGRNKPEHF.

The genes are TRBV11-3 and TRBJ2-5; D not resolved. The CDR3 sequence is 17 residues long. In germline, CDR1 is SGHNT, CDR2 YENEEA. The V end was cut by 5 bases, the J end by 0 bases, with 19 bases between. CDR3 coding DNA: TGTGCCAGCAGCACTAAAGGTGGAGAGGTTTACCAAGAGACCCAGTACTTC. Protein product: CASSTKGGEVYQETQYF.

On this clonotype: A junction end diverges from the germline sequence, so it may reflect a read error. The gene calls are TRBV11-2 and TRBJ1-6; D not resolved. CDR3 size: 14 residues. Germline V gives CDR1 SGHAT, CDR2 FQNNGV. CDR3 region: CTSNLEASNSPLHF. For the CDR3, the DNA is TGTACCAGCAACTTAGAAGCAAGTAATTCACCTCTCCACTTT. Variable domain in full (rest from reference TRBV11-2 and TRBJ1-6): EAGVAQSPRYKIIEKRQSVAFWCNPISGHATLYWYQQILGQGPKLLIQFQNNGVVDDSQLPKDRFSAERLKGVDSTLKIQPAKLEDSAVYLCTSNLEASNSPLHFGNGTRLTVT.

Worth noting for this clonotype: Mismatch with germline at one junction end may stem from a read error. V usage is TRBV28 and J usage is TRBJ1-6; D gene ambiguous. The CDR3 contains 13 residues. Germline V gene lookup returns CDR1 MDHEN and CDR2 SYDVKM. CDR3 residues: CVSELDRNSPLHF. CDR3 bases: TGTGTCAGCGAACTGGACCGAAATTCACCCCTTCACTTT. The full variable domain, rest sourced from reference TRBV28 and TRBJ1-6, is DVKVTQSSRYLVKRTGEKVFLECVQDMDHENMFWYRQDPGLGLRLIYFSYDVKMKEKGDIPEGYSVSREKKERFSLILESASTNQTSMYLCVSELDRNSPLHFGNGTRLTVT.

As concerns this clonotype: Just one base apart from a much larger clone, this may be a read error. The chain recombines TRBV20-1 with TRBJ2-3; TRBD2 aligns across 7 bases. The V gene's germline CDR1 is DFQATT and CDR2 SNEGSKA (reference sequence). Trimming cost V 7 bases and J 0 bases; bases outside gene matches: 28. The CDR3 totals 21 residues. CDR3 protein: CSVFPASGSRPRFASTDTQYF. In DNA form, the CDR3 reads TGCAGTGTTTTTCCCGCTAGCGGCAGTCGCCCCCGGTTCGCTAGCACAGATACGCAGTATTTT.

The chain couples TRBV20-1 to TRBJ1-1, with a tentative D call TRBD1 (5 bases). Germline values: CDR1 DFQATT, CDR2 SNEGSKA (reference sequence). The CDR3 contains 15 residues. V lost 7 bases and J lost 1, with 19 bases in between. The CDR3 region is CSVTPVTDKNTEAFF. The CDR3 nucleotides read TGCAGTGTTACTCCCGTGACAGACAAGAACACTGAAGCTTTCTTT.

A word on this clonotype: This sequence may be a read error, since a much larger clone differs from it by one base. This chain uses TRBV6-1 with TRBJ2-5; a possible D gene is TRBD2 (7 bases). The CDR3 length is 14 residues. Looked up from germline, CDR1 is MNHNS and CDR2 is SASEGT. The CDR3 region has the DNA TGTGCCAGTGACACGGGGGGCGCTCCAGAGAGCCAGTACTTC. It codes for CASDTGGAPESQYF.

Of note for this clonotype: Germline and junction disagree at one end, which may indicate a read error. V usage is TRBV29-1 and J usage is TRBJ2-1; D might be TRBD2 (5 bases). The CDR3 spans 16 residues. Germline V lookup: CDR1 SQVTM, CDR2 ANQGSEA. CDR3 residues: CIVEGVRETDYNEQFF. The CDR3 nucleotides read TGCATCGTTGAAGGTGTGAGGGAAACCGACTACAATGAGCAGTTCTTC.

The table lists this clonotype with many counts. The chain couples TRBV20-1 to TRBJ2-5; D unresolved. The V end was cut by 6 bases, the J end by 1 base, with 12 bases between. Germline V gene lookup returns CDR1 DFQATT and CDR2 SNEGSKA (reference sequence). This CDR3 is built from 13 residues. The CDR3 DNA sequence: TGCAGTGCCTTGATGGTAGTCCAAGAGACCCAGTACTTC. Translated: CSALMVVQETQYF.

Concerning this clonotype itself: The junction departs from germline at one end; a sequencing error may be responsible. The CDR3 is CVSSNRVDGYTF. CDR3 bases: TGTGTCAGCAGCAACCGGGTGGATGGCTACACCTTC. V is TRBV12-3 or TRBV12-4 and J is TRBJ1-2, with D uncertain. The CDR3 is made up of 12 amino acids.

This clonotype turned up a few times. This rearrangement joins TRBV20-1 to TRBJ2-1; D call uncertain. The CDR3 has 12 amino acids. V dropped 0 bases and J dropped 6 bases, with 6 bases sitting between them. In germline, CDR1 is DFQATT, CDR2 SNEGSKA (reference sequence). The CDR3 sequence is CSARDLCNEQFF. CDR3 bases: TGCAGTGCTAGAGACTTATGCAATGAGCAGTTCTTC.

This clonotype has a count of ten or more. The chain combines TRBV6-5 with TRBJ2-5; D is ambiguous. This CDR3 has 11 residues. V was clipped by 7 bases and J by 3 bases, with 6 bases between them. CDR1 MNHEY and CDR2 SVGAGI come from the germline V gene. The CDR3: CASTAEETQYF. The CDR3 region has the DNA TGTGCCAGCACCGCTGAAGAGACCCAGTACTTC.

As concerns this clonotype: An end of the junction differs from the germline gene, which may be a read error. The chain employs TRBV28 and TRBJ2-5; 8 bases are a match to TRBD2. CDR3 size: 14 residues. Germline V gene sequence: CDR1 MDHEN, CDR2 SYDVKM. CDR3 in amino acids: CTSSLASAGETQYF. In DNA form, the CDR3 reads TGTACCAGCAGTCTCGCTTCAGCGGGAGAGACTCAGTACTTC.

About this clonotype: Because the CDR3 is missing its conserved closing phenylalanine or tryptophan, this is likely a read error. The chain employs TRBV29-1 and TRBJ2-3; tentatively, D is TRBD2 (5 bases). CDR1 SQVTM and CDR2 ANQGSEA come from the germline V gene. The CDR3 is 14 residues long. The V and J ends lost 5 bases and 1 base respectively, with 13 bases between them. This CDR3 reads CSVSSGGGTDTQYL. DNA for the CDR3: TGCAGCGTTAGCAGCGGAGGCGGCACAGATACGCAGTATCTT.

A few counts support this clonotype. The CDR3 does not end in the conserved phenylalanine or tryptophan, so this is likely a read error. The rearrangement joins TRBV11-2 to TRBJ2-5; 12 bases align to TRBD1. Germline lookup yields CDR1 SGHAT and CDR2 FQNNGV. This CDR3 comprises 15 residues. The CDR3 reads CASSSTGTGGGTQYL. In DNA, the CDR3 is TGTGCTAGCAGCTCGACAGGGACAGGGGGCGGGACTCAGTACTTA.

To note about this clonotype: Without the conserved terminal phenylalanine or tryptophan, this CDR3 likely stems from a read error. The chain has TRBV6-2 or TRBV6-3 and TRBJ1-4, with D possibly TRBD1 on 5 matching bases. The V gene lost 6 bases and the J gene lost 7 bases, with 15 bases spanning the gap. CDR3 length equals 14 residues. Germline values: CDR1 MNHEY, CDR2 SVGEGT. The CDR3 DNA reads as TGTGCCAGCAGAAAAGCCGGGGGACGTGAAAAACTGTTTTTG. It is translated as CASRKAGGREKLFL.

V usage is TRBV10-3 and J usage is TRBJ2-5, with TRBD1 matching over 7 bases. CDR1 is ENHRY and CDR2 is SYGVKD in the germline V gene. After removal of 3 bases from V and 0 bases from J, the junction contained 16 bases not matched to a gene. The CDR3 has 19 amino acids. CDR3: CAISDPVRMTGRYQETQYF. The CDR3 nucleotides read TGTGCCATCAGTGACCCCGTACGAATGACAGGGCGGTACCAAGAGACCCAGTACTTC.